Listed here are 29 T cell receptor beta chains from one sample, sequenced in a study of shared clonotypes between healthy human individuals. The data were produced by immunoSEQ multiplex PCR, yet TCRdb's version contains in-frame clones alone and is incomplete. The sample has some 510,000 clones; around 74% are singletons. Input material: PBMCs. The receptors shown here come from a woman between 35 and 50 years old in good health. Some clones in this sample may be carry-over from other donors' samples.

This clone was seen a single time. V and J are TRBV12-5 and TRBJ2-7; D not certain. The V end was cut by 5 bases, the J end by 7 bases, with 12 bases between. The germline CDR1 and CDR2 sequences are LGHNT and FRNRAP. The CDR3 contains 12 residues. The CDR3 sequence: CASGPETREQYF. CDR3 DNA: TGTGCTAGTGGTCCCGAGACCCGGGAGCAGTACTTC.

J is TRBJ1-4 and V is TRBV28; 11 nucleotides line up with TRBD1. V dropped 0 bases and J dropped 2; count of bases not matched to a gene: 2. This CDR3 spans 17 amino acids. In germline, CDR1 is MDHEN, CDR2 SYDVKM. The CDR3 region is CASSLWGTGGTNEKLFF. CDR3 nucleotide sequence: TGTGCCAGCAGTTTATGGGGGACAGGGGGGACTAATGAAAAACTGTTTTTT.

The CDR3 sequence is CASSRGSAETQYF. The CDR3 DNA follows: TGTGCCAGCAGCCGCGGATCGGCGGAGACCCAGTACTTC. The V gene is TRBV11-2, the J gene TRBJ2-5; D not certain. The V end was cut by 5 bases, the J end by 5 bases, with 12 bases between. This CDR3 is 13 amino acids long. Germline V CDR1 and CDR2: SGHAT, FQNNGV.

The chain employs TRBV5-4 and TRBJ2-3; the D call may be TRBD1 or TRBD2 (6 bases each). Germline V CDR1 and CDR2: SGHNT, YYREEE (reference sequence). Trimming took 4 bases from V and 4 from J, leaving 13 bases between them. This CDR3 region has 14 residues. CDR3 coding DNA: TGTGCCAGCAGCCCCCAGAGGGGGGCAGATACGCAGTATTTT. Protein product: CASSPQRGADTQYF.

For this clone: At one end the junction does not follow the germline gene, possibly because of a read error. This chain uses TRBV7-7 with TRBJ2-5, with no clear D. The CDR3 length is 13 residues. Germline values: CDR1 SSHAT, CDR2 FNYEAQ (reference sequence). The CDR3 DNA is TGTGCTAGCAGCTTAAACAGAAAAGAGACCCAGTACTTC. Translated: CASSLNRKETQYF.

The chain joins TRBV7-2 to TRBJ2-1, with TRBD2 identical over 10 bases. The V and J ends lost 4 bases and 5 bases, in that order; junction bases with no gene match: 11. Germline V lookup: CDR1 SGHTA, CDR2 FQGNSA. The CDR3 sequence is 17 residues long. The CDR3 loop is CASSSLGRTSGHNEQFF. For the CDR3, the DNA is TGTGCCAGCAGCTCTCTTGGGCGGACTAGCGGACACAATGAGCAGTTCTTC.

This clone showed up just once. This chain connects TRBV7-9 to TRBJ2-5; TRBD1 agrees at 8 bases. Germline assignment: CDR1 SEHNR and CDR2 FQNEAQ (reference sequence). The V and J ends lost 2 bases and 2 bases, in that order; junction bases with no gene match: 1. CDR3 length: 14 amino acids. CDR3 sequence: CASSLYRGQETQYF. The CDR3 coding sequence is TGTGCCAGCAGCTTATACAGGGGGCAAGAGACCCAGTACTTC. The full variable domain, completed using reference TRBV7-9 and TRBJ2-5, is DTGVSQNPRHKITKRGQNVTFRCDPISEHNRLYWYRQTLGQGPEFLTYFQNEAQLEKSRLLSDRFSAERPKGSFSTLEIQRTEQGDSAMYLCASSLYRGQETQYFGPGTRLLVL.

The rearrangement joins TRBV9 to TRBJ2-2, with D tentatively TRBD2 (5 bases). The germline V gene has CDR1 SGDLS and CDR2 YYNGEE. The CDR3 is 16 residues long. The ends were cut back, 6 bases at V and 2 bases at J, with 17 bases in the middle. This CDR3 reads CASTKGGSINTGELFF. The CDR3 coding sequence is TGTGCCAGCACCAAAGGAGGCAGTATAAACACCGGGGAGCTGTTTTTT.

The V gene is TRBV2, the J gene TRBJ2-1; D ambiguous. The CDR3 runs 15 residues. CDR1 is SNHLY and CDR2 is FYNNEI in the germline V gene. The V end lost 3 bases, the J end lost 1 base, and 10 bases lay between the germline ends. The CDR3 nucleotides read TGTGCCAGCAGTGAGCGCGGAGAGTCCTACAATGAGCAGTTCTTC. Amino acid sequence: CASSERGESYNEQFF.

The rearrangement uses TRBV28 and TRBJ1-5; D is ambiguous. CDR1 is MDHEN and CDR2 is SYDVKM in the germline V gene. The CDR3 is 13 amino acids. The ends were cut back, 6 bases at V and 4 bases at J, with 10 bases in the middle. The CDR3 here is CASSQSWNQPQHF. CDR3 nucleotide sequence: TGTGCCAGCAGCCAAAGTTGGAATCAGCCCCAGCATTTT.

V is TRBV5-6 and J is TRBJ1-1, with D tentatively TRBD1 (5 bases). The CDR3 extends over 14 amino acids. CDR1 and CDR2 from the germline V gene are SGHDT and YYEEEE. V gave up 5 bases and J gave up 10 bases, with 21 bases separating them. The CDR3 DNA reads TGTGCCAGCAGTCGACCGGGACCCAGGACATTAGCTTTCTTT. It specifies CASSRPGPRTLAFF.

The chain has TRBV28 and TRBJ2-7; no firm D call. With 11 bases removed from V and 0 bases from J, the gap between germline ends came to 14 bases. From germline, CDR1 is MDHEN and CDR2 SYDVKM. The length of the CDR3 is 13 residues. This CDR3 reads CAAPRVPSYEQYF. DNA for the CDR3: TGTGCCGCCCCTCGGGTGCCCTCCTACGAGCAGTACTTC.

The V and J genes are TRBV10-1 and TRBJ1-2, with 9 positions matching TRBD1. This CDR3 spans 16 amino acids. From germline, CDR1 is WNHNN and CDR2 SYGVQD (reference sequence). V was pared by 4 bases and J by 1 base, with 7 bases of the junction left unmatched. This CDR3 reads CASSGDRAGRNYGYTF. CDR3 bases: TGCGCCAGCAGTGGGGACAGGGCCGGTCGTAACTATGGCTACACCTTC.

This clone was observed a few times. The genes are TRBV7-9 and TRBJ2-5; tentative D call: TRBD2 (5 bases). V was clipped by 3 bases and J by 3 bases, with 14 bases between them. The CDR3 contains 15 residues. Germline V gene sequence: CDR1 SEHNR, CDR2 FQNEAQ (reference sequence). The CDR3 DNA follows: TGTGCCAGCAGCTTGGGCGCGGGTAGAAAAGAGACCCAGTACTTC. As protein: CASSLGAGRKETQYF.

The J gene is TRBJ2-3, the V gene TRBV27, with unresolved D. The V and J ends lost 4 bases and 4 bases respectively, with 12 bases between them. Germline V gene data show CDR1 as MNHEY and CDR2 as SMNVEV (reference sequence). The CDR3 totals 14 residues. This chain's CDR3 is CASSSTPGPDTQYF. The CDR3 nucleotides are TGTGCCAGCAGTTCCACCCCCGGGCCAGATACGCAGTATTTT.

The V call is TRBV6-9, the J call TRBJ2-3; 8 nucleotides agree with TRBD1. The V gene end was trimmed by 0 bases and the J gene end by 5 bases; junction bases not matched to a gene: 10. Per germline, CDR1 MNHGY and CDR2 SVAAGI. The CDR3 is 17 residues long. The DNA for the CDR3 is TGTGCCAGCAGTTATTCCGGAGCCGACAGGGGTCAAGATACGCAGTATTTT. It translates to CASSYSGADRGQDTQYF.

J is TRBJ2-7 and V is TRBV7-9; 7 nucleotides match TRBD1. The V gene's germline CDR1 is SEHNR and CDR2 FQNEAQ (reference sequence). V was pared by 3 bases and J by 3 bases, with 8 bases of the junction left unmatched. The CDR3 covers 15 residues. CDR3 in amino acids: CASSFDRVGIYEQYF. The CDR3 bases are TGTGCCAGCAGCTTCGACAGGGTAGGAATCTACGAGCAGTACTTC.

V is TRBV6-6 and J is TRBJ1-1, with D unresolved. Germline values: CDR1 MNHNY, CDR2 SVGAGI (reference sequence). CDR3 size: 13 residues. V was pared by 6 bases and J by 0 bases, with 8 bases between. CDR3 bases: TGTGCCAGCAGCCGTCGGATGAACACTGAAGCTTTCTTT. Translating gives CASSRRMNTEAFF.

This chain connects TRBV4-2 to TRBJ2-2, with 8 bases fitting TRBD2. Germline V gene sequence: CDR1 LGHNA, CDR2 YNFKEQ. CDR3 length: 16 residues. Trimming at V came to 1 base and at J to 5 bases, leaving 6 bases not matched to a gene. CDR3 DNA sequence: TGTGCCAGCAGCCAAGTGGGGGCTAGCGGGACCGGGGAGCTGTTTTTT. Residues: CASSQVGASGTGELFF.

This clone was picked up a small number of times. V usage is TRBV7-2 and J usage is TRBJ1-2; the D gene is possibly TRBD1 (6 bases). Trimming shortened V by 2 bases and J by 5 bases, and 9 bases separated the two germline ends. The length of the CDR3 is 13 residues. CDR1 SGHTA and CDR2 FQGNSA come from the germline V gene. The chain's CDR3 is CASSLQGPYGYTF. In DNA form, the CDR3 reads TGTGCCAGCAGCTTACAGGGGCCATATGGCTACACCTTC.

The rearrangement joins TRBV5-1 to TRBJ1-2; 10 bases match TRBD1. The junction had 10 bases not matched to a gene; V was cut back by 4 bases and J by 7 bases. This CDR3 region has 15 residues. Germline V lookup: CDR1 SGHRS, CDR2 YFSETQ. The CDR3 here is CASSPNRDRGSGYTF. The CDR3 region has the DNA TGCGCCAGCAGCCCAAACCGGGACAGGGGATCTGGCTACACCTTC.

This clone was counted a few times. This chain links TRBV30 with TRBJ2-5, with D tentatively TRBD1 or TRBD2 (5 bases each). The CDR3 totals 13 residues. Germline CDR1 reads GTSNPN; CDR2 reads SVGIG (reference sequence). Deletions cut 0 bases from V and 5 bases from J, with 10 bases between. The chain's CDR3 is CAWSVKGTETQYF. CDR3 coding DNA: TGTGCCTGGAGTGTAAAGGGGACGGAGACCCAGTACTTC.

The V call is TRBV7-9, the J call TRBJ2-7; D is perhaps TRBD2 (6 bases). The CDR3 sequence is 15 residues long. In germline, CDR1 is SEHNR, CDR2 FQNEAQ (reference sequence). V lost 8 bases, J lost 0 bases, and 17 bases lay in between. As DNA, the CDR3 is TGTGCCAGCCAGGGCGGGGCCTCTAGCTCCTACGAGCAGTACTTC. Its protein product is CASQGGASSSYEQYF.

The chain uses TRBV4-2 and TRBJ2-2, with D maybe TRBD1 (6 bases). Trimming cost V 1 base and J 0 bases, with 9 bases left between them. CDR3 length: 16 amino acids. Looked up from germline, CDR1 is LGHNA and CDR2 is YNFKEQ. CDR3 coding DNA: TGTGCCAGCAGCCAAGCAGGGACAACGAACACCGGGGAGCTGTTTTTT. As protein: CASSQAGTTNTGELFF.

This clone occurred a few times. V is TRBV28 and J is TRBJ1-2; no firm D call. The CDR3 has 13 residues. Germline CDR1 MDHEN, CDR2 SYDVKM. Trimming left V 6 bases short and J 4 bases short, with 12 bases between. The CDR3 loop reads CASSDLTAYGYTF. CDR3 bases: TGTGCCAGCAGCGATTTAACAGCCTATGGCTACACCTTC.

J is TRBJ1-1 and V is TRBV6-6, with 7 positions matching TRBD1. In germline, CDR1 is MNHNY, CDR2 SVGAGI (reference sequence). The CDR3 length is 12 residues. Trimming at V came to 5 bases and at J to 8 bases, leaving 5 bases not matched to a gene. The CDR3 sequence: CASSPETGEAFF. The CDR3 DNA reads TGTGCCAGCAGTCCCGAGACAGGGGAAGCTTTCTTT.

V gene TRBV28 combines with J gene TRBJ2-7; 7 bases are shared with TRBD2. The V gene end was trimmed by 4 bases and the J gene end by 5 bases; junction bases not matched to a gene: 11. The CDR3 extends over 15 amino acids. Germline V CDR1 and CDR2: MDHEN, SYDVKM. CDR3 loop: CASSSPGASGNEQYF. The DNA of the CDR3 is TGTGCCAGCAGTTCCCCCGGGGCTAGCGGTAACGAGCAGTACTTC.

The rearrangement links TRBV27 to TRBJ1-1, with 9 positions matching TRBD1. CDR1 MNHEY and CDR2 SMNVEV come from the germline V gene (reference sequence). Trimming removed 4 bases from V and 4 bases from J; junction bases left unmatched: 16. This CDR3 is 18 amino acids long. The CDR3 DNA sequence: TGTGCCAGCAGTTCCCAAGACAGGGGGACCCTTTCGAGCACTGAAGCTTTCTTT. Protein: CASSSQDRGTLSSTEAFF.

This rearrangement joins TRBV19 to TRBJ1-5, with TRBD1 as a possible D gene (6 bases). The CDR3 loop spans 15 amino acids. Germline lookup yields CDR1 LNHDA and CDR2 SQIVND (reference sequence). Trimming pared 7 bases from V and 1 base from J, leaving 14 bases between. The CDR3 region has the DNA TGTGCCAGTACCCCCAGGGGTATAAGCAATCAGCCCCAGCATTTT. Translation gives CASTPRGISNQPQHF.